This TCR beta chain is from a study of vaccination effects on CD4 cells after COVID-19. Across the whole study: Samples were collected from a few convalescent patients early and late following vaccination.

Note on this clone: Its target is not known.

J gave up 2 bases and V 0 bases, and 1 base lay outside the gene matches. CDR1 is LGHNA and CDR2 is YNFKEQ in the germline V gene. The CDR3 spans 19 residues. Isolating CD4+ T cells followed more than eight days of culture. The person had a PCR-confirmed SARS-CoV-2 infection during March to December 2020. The cohort was immunized with two doses of either the BNT162b2 or mRNA-1273 vaccine. Generated by immunoSEQ multiplex PCR, the TCRdb table keeps only in-frame clones and is missing some. Among around 50,000 clones, under 85% were seen once, and the ten largest hold 4.5% to 5.5%. The sequence was obtained from a human donor who had a prior SARS-CoV-2 infection. The chain carries TRBV4-2 and TRBJ2-6, with TRBD2 matching 16 bases. The sequencing here drew on CD4+ T cells from PBMCs cultured without peptide, taken after COVID-19 vaccination. Here the CDR3 reads CASSQEGLAGGAGANVLTF. As DNA, the CDR3 is TGTGCCAGCAGCCAAGAGGGACTAGCGGGAGGGGCTGGGGCCAACGTCCTGACTTTC.